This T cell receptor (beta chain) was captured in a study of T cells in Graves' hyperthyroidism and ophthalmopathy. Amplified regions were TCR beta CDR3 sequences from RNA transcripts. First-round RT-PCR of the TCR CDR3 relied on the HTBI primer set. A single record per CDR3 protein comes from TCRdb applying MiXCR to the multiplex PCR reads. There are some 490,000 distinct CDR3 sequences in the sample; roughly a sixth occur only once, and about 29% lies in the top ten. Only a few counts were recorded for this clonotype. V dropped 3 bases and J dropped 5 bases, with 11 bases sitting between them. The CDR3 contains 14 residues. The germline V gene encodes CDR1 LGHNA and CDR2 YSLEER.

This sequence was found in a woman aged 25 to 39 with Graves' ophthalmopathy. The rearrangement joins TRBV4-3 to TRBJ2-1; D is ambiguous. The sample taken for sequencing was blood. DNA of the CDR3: TGCGCCAGCAGCCACAATCTGTATGACAATGAGCAGTTCTTC. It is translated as CASSHNLYDNEQFF.